This TCR beta chain comes out of a study of OX40 agonist ivuxolimab in advanced cancers. Study details: Treatment received earlier with anti-PD-1, anti-PD-L1 or anti-CTLA-4 agents was allowed, and more than 35% had some.

Autoimmune disease history or systemic immunosuppression excluded patients. The investigators sampled blood at baseline, at cycle 4 day 1, and at cycle 7 day 1. Sequencing used immunoSEQ multiplex PCR; TCRdb keeps in-frame clones, though not all of them. Among some 77,000 clones listed, around four fifths were seen once. This CDR3 region has 14 residues. The trim removed 6 bases at V and 8 bases at J, leaving 3 bases unmatched. Germline V gives CDR1 SNHLY, CDR2 FYNNEI. Only a few counts were recorded for this clone. The source of this sequence is an adult with an advanced solid tumor such as melanoma, head and neck, liver or kidney cancer. The starting material was CD4+ or CD8+ T cells sorted from blood, obtained in a trial of the OX40 agonist ivuxolimab. The V and J genes are TRBV2 and TRBJ1-6; the match to TRBD1 covers 11 bases. The CDR3 DNA reads as TGTGCCAGCAGGGGGACAGGGGGATATTCACCCCTCCACTTT. It codes for CASRGTGGYSPLHF.